The rows below give T cell receptor beta chains drawn from one sample of a study of OX40 agonist ivuxolimab in advanced cancers. TCRdb's table, derived via immunoSEQ multiplex PCR, lists solely in-frame clones and lacks some. Of approximately 50,000 clones in the sample, about 80% were seen once. Material: CD4+ or CD8+ T cells sorted from blood, obtained in a trial of the OX40 agonist ivuxolimab. These receptors all come from an adult with an advanced solid tumor such as melanoma, head and neck, liver or kidney cancer. CDR3s include the opening cysteine and the closing phenylalanine or tryptophan.

TRBJ2-4	TRBV5-1	CASSTVGGNIQYF
TRBJ1-4	TRBV7-8	CASSFLGVSNEKLFF
TRBJ1-1	TRBV10-3	CAISSTGQSEAFF
TRBJ1-5	TRBV7-8	CASSTWTGSYSNQPQHF
TRBJ2-1	TRBV7-2	CASRGTGVYNEQFF
TRBJ1-1	TRBV18	CASSPNILQMNTEAFF
TRBJ2-7	TRBV5-4	CASSQNRGAYEQYF
TRBJ1-2	TRBV7-9	CASSLGENGYTF
TRBJ1-4	TRBV5-8	CASWPGGANEKLFF
TRBJ1-1	TRBV15	CATSIYRDDTPEAFF
TRBJ2-3	TRBV10-2	CASTGQGLDTQYF
TRBJ1-6	TRBV5-1	CASSLGGSLGTDNSPLHF
TRBJ1-1	TRBV28	CASSSPSWSAVAFF
TRBJ2-5	TRBV7-9	CASSPGLSEETQYF
TRBJ1-2	TRBV11-2	CASSLQGIGYGYTF
TRBJ2-5	TRBV2	CASSFEQETQYF
TRBJ2-5	TRBV7-9	CASSSPGHQETQYF
TRBJ2-1	TRBV7-8	CASSLGGGVYNEQFF
TRBJ1-4	TRBV7-2	CASSLGGAREKLFF
TRBJ1-6	TRBV6-6	CASSVVDTDSPLHF
TRBJ1-6	TRBV18	CASSPDRKNSPLHF
TRBJ1-1	TRBV29-1	CSVPGMGFTEAFF
TRBJ1-1	TRBV9	CASSEAGTVNTEAFF